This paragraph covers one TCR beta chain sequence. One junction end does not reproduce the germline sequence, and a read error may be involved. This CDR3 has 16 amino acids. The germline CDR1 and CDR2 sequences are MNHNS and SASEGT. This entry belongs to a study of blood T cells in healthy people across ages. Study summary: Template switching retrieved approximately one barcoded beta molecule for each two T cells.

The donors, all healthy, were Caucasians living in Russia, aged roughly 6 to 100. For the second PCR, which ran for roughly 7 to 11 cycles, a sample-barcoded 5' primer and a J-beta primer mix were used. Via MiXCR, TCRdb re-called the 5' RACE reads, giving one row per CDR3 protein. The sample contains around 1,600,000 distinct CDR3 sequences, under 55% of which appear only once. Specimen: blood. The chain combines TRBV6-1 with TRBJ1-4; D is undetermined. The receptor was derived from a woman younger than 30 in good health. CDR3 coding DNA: TGTGCCAGCACTGAAATGGACGGAGCAACTAATGAAAAACTGTTTTTT. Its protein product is CASTEMDGATNEKLFF.